This T cell receptor (beta chain) was found in a study of blood T cell repertoires in COVID-19. Germline assignment: CDR1 LGHNA and CDR2 YNFKEQ. Trimming took 3 bases from V and 1 from J, leaving 18 bases between them. This CDR3 is built from 18 residues. Method: immunoSEQ multiplex PCR; TCRdb's copy keeps in-frame clones and lacks some. In the table there are around 7,000 clones, 80% to 90% of which are singletons. The sample holds one count of this clone. The sequence derives from a human donor in a cohort sampled during active COVID-19. The sequenced material came from peripheral blood. J is TRBJ2-2 and V is TRBV4-2; D perhaps matches TRBD2 (6 bases). The CDR3: CASSQHGGSGGNTGELFF. The CDR3 nucleotides read TGTGCCAGCAGCCAGCATGGGGGATCCGGGGGGAACACCGGGGAGCTGTTTTTT.